The subject of this entry is one T cell receptor (beta chain). This clonotype was seen many times. Its cognate antigen has yet to be identified. There are no base qualities to consult, and no much larger clone falls within one base. V lost 3 bases and J lost 14 bases; the stretch between them is 11 bases long. Looking up the germline V gene (reference sequence) yields CDR1 PRHDT and CDR2 FYEKMQ. Including the terminal cysteine and phenylalanine, the CDR3 comprises 12 residues. Kept here is only the CDR3 DNA, which spans 36 bases and is read in frame from base 1. The library relied on RACE. TCRdb names NextSeq 500 as the instrument used. During library preparation, unique molecular identifiers were attached to individual cDNA molecules so that TCRs could be counted in a quantitative, reproducible way. Each blood RNA sample was used to sequence both TCR alpha and TCR beta chains. The source study handled its data this way. A median of about 87,000 TCRs per sample was observed, with a range of 23,224 to 690,600. V, J and CDR3 annotation of the TCR reads was performed with the Decombinator software suite. To make PS versus PT1 abundance plots, every sample was subsampled to the same number of TCRs (28,000). Expanded TCRs were defined as absent before sensitization and observed at least eight times at the 2-week time point. TCRdb handled the public reads itself, with Q25 trimming in fastp and clone calling in MiXCR, and kept productive beta chains. Records with the same CDR3 protein are collapsed into one entry carrying the most frequent genes and DNA. These V and J calls derive from TCRdb rather than the authors' analysis. This sample gives about 380,000 distinct CDR3 sequences in total; about 4.8% of them show up just once. The ten largest clones represent 2% to 2.5% of the sample.

The sample comes from a study of human T cells and chemical hapten exposure (dated by TCRdb to the early 2020s). A note on the overall study: For sensitization, 2% DPC in acetone was applied to a 2 cm by 2 cm area of upper inner arm skin. Throughout the study period of 20 to 30 weeks, patients also received therapeutic DPC doses to the scalp every week. Patch tests used Finn chambers with 0.01% DPC on the upper back, scored after 6 days by International Contact Dermatitis Research Group standards. Most of the patients in the cohort were female, and the cohort covered alopecia areata with under or over 50% scalp involvement, alopecia totalis and alopecia universalis. Libraries were pooled for sequencing, and per-sample TCR yields varied mainly because of small differences in library volumes within the pool. This study followed changes in the peripheral blood TCR repertoire in vivo during primary and secondary sensitization of alopecia patients to the hapten diphenylcyclopropenone (DPC). Blood samples were taken from patients before sensitization (week 0) and then at 2, 6 and about 24 weeks after DPC sensitization. Around 30 alopecia patients provided blood for TCR sequencing at one to four time points (pre-sensitization, 2, 6 and 24 weeks).

Overall study results and their limits: Patch test score correlated positively with the number of PT1 expanded TCRs, reaching significance at thresholds 8, 16 and 32 but not at 4. DPC sensitization did not change how many TCRs were above 1 in 1000 frequency, and no evidence was found of alterations in global repertoire structure. Because all patients had alopecia, a presumed autoimmune disease, the immune response of the patients might differ from that of healthy individuals. Repeated subsampling changed both the strength of the expansion versus patch-test correlation and the threshold at which that correlation became significant. Expanded TCRs formed significantly more large CDR3 similarity clusters than pre-sensitization or healthy control sets, consistent with antigen-driven responses.

Taken with the paper, the label for time point translates to: patch test 1, 2 weeks after DPC sensitization. In the paper's terms, the treatment or condition label means: therapeutic diphenylcyclopropenone sensitization with weekly scalp DPC. Blood at each patch-test visit was drawn before the patch test was applied. Eligible patients were aged 18 to 70, diagnosed with alopecia, deemed suitable for DPC therapy, and excluded if pregnant. Unfractionated whole blood was collected in Tempus Blood RNA tubes, and total RNA was extracted from that blood. This TCR came from a woman between 50 and 59 years old with alopecia areata. Some clones in this sample may be carry-over from other donors' samples. The chain links TRBV13 with TRBJ1-6; the best D guess is TRBD1, with 5 bases matching. This material consisted of whole blood, taken in connection with sensitization to the hapten diphenylcyclopropenone (DPC). The DNA sequence is given as TGTGCCAGCAGCTTGGGGCTCGGAACCCTCCACTTT. Translated, this is CASSLGLGTLHF.